Listed below are T cell receptor beta chains from one sample, sequenced in a study of blood T cell repertoires in COVID-19. Clones were sequenced by immunoSEQ multiplex PCR, and TCRdb holds only the in-frame ones, with some missing. Among under 200,000 clones, roughly nine tenths were seen once, and the ten largest hold 20% to 25%. Specimen: peripheral blood. These receptors were taken from a man between 60 and 70 years old with active or convalescent COVID-19. Both conserved end residues are part of each CDR3. A D gene is named only where the DNA matches it firmly. A row's size may be missing; if present it is once, few, many or a size class.

j_gene: TRBJ1-2; v_gene: TRBV5-1; d_gene: TRBD1; abundance: -; CDR3nt: TGCGCCAGCAGCTTGGTGGCTGGACAGGGGTTTGGCTACACCTTC; CDR3aa: CASSLVAGQGFGYTF
j_gene: TRBJ2-3; v_gene: TRBV12-3/TRBV12-4; d_gene: -; abundance: -; CDR3nt: TGTGCCAGCAGTTTAGCGCTCGAAGCTACGCAGTATTTT; CDR3aa: CASSLALEATQYF
j_gene: TRBJ1-6; v_gene: TRBV4-2; d_gene: -; abundance: -; CDR3nt: TGTGCCAGCAGCCGGAGAGGGGGTGACGAAAATTCACCCCTCCACTTT; CDR3aa: CASSRRGGDENSPLHF
j_gene: TRBJ2-7; v_gene: TRBV14; d_gene: -; abundance: many; CDR3nt: TGTGCCAGCAGCCAAGTTTACGGGGGAAGAGGCGAGCAGTACTTC; CDR3aa: CASSQVYGGRGEQYF
j_gene: TRBJ2-2; v_gene: TRBV4-2; d_gene: -; abundance: -; CDR3nt: TGTGCCAGCAGCCAAGCACGGGTGACCGGGGAGCTGTTTTTT; CDR3aa: CASSQARVTGELFF
j_gene: TRBJ2-7; v_gene: TRBV5-1; d_gene: -; abundance: few; CDR3nt: TGCGCCAGCAGCGGGATAGCGGCGGGGACCGCCGAGCAGTACTTC; CDR3aa: CASSGIAAGTAEQYF
j_gene: TRBJ2-7; v_gene: TRBV7-8; d_gene: TRBD2; abundance: -; CDR3nt: TGTGCCAGCAGCCGGACTAGCGGGGCGGGCGAGCAGTACTTC; CDR3aa: CASSRTSGAGEQYF
j_gene: TRBJ1-3; v_gene: TRBV20-1; d_gene: -; abundance: -; CDR3nt: TGCAGTGCTAGTCAGGGAAACACCATATATTTT; CDR3aa: CSASQGNTIYF
j_gene: TRBJ1-3; v_gene: TRBV5-1; d_gene: -; abundance: -; CDR3nt: TGCGCCAGCAGCTCTACAGGGAGCTCTGGAAACACCATATATTTT; CDR3aa: CASSSTGSSGNTIYF
j_gene: TRBJ2-5; v_gene: TRBV5-1; d_gene: -; abundance: -; CDR3nt: TGCGCCAGCAGCTCCATGGGGGGCCAAGAGACCCAGTACTTC; CDR3aa: CASSSMGGQETQYF
j_gene: TRBJ2-7; v_gene: TRBV4-1; d_gene: -; abundance: -; CDR3nt: TGCGCCAGCAGCCAGCGGGACCGGGGCTACGAGCAGTACTTC; CDR3aa: CASSQRDRGYEQYF
j_gene: TRBJ2-3; v_gene: TRBV9; d_gene: -; abundance: -; CDR3nt: TGTGCCAGCAGCCTCCAAACGGGGGGCCGCACAGATACGCAGTATTTT; CDR3aa: CASSLQTGGRTDTQYF
j_gene: TRBJ2-2; v_gene: TRBV19; d_gene: TRBD1; abundance: -; CDR3nt: TGTGCCAGTAGTACCAGACAGGGGAGGACCGGGGAGCTGTTTTTT; CDR3aa: CASSTRQGRTGELFF
j_gene: TRBJ1-1; v_gene: TRBV27; d_gene: TRBD1; abundance: -; CDR3nt: TGTGCCAGCAGTTTCGGACAGGGGGAAGCTTTCTTT; CDR3aa: CASSFGQGEAFF
j_gene: TRBJ2-4; v_gene: TRBV6-5; d_gene: TRBD1; abundance: -; CDR3nt: TGTGCCAGCAGGACAGGGGTAGCCAAAAACATTCAGTACTTC; CDR3aa: CASRTGVAKNIQYF
j_gene: TRBJ1-5; v_gene: TRBV18; d_gene: -; abundance: -; CDR3nt: TGTGCCAGCTCCCCACGAGGGGGTCCAAATCAGCCCCAGCATTTT; CDR3aa: CASSPRGGPNQPQHF
j_gene: TRBJ1-2; v_gene: TRBV24-1; d_gene: TRBD1; abundance: -; CDR3nt: TGTGCCACCAGTGATTTCGCCCCGATAAAGACAGGGAGAGGCTACACCTTC; CDR3aa: CATSDFAPIKTGRGYTF
j_gene: TRBJ2-6; v_gene: TRBV5-1; d_gene: -; abundance: -; CDR3nt: TGCGCCAGCAGCTTGGGAGCTGGGGCCAACGTCCTGACTTTC; CDR3aa: CASSLGAGANVLTF
j_gene: TRBJ1-6; v_gene: TRBV21-1; d_gene: -; abundance: once; CDR3nt: TGTGCCAGCAGTCGTCCACAGGGGAGTTTGTGGCCCCTCCACTTT; CDR3aa: CASSRPQGSLWPLHF
j_gene: TRBJ2-3; v_gene: TRBV4-1; d_gene: TRBD2; abundance: -; CDR3nt: TGCGCCAGCAGCCAGGGGGGGGAAACAGATACGCAGTATTTT; CDR3aa: CASSQGGETDTQYF
j_gene: TRBJ1-1; v_gene: TRBV6-5; d_gene: TRBD1; abundance: once; CDR3nt: TGTGCCAGCAGTTACAGGGGGCTCGGCACTGAAGCTTTCTTT; CDR3aa: CASSYRGLGTEAFF
j_gene: TRBJ2-5; v_gene: TRBV4-1; d_gene: TRBD2; abundance: -; CDR3nt: TGCGCCAGCAGCCAAGATGAGCGGGGGGGCGCAGAGACCCAGTACTTC; CDR3aa: CASSQDERGGAETQYF
j_gene: TRBJ1-2; v_gene: TRBV19; d_gene: -; abundance: -; CDR3nt: TGTGCCAGTAGTATGCCCCTCCGGCACGTGGAGGGCTACACCTTC; CDR3aa: CASSMPLRHVEGYTF
j_gene: TRBJ1-6; v_gene: TRBV9; d_gene: -; abundance: -; CDR3nt: TGTGCCAGCAGCGTAGGTCAGAATAATTCACCCCTCCACTTT; CDR3aa: CASSVGQNNSPLHF
j_gene: TRBJ1-2; v_gene: TRBV6-1; d_gene: -; abundance: -; CDR3nt: TGTGCCAGCAGTGAAGCGGGCAGGGGTTCCTATGGCTACACCTTC; CDR3aa: CASSEAGRGSYGYTF
j_gene: TRBJ2-7; v_gene: TRBV11-2; d_gene: TRBD2; abundance: few; CDR3nt: TGTGCCAGCCGGCAGTCTAGCGGAATCTACGAGCAGTACTTC; CDR3aa: CASRQSSGIYEQYF
j_gene: TRBJ2-7; v_gene: TRBV12-5; d_gene: TRBD2; abundance: -; CDR3nt: TGTGCTAGTGGTTTGGATTATAGCGGGGGGGCCGTATACGAGCAGTACTTC; CDR3aa: CASGLDYSGGAVYEQYF
j_gene: TRBJ2-7; v_gene: TRBV6-5; d_gene: TRBD1; abundance: -; CDR3nt: TGTGCCAGCAGTTACCTCGGACAGGGCCTTACCTACGAGCAGTACTTC; CDR3aa: CASSYLGQGLTYEQYF
j_gene: TRBJ2-5; v_gene: TRBV24-1; d_gene: -; abundance: -; CDR3nt: TGTGCCACCAGTGAGACGATGGACGGGGAAGAGACCCAGTACTTC; CDR3aa: CATSETMDGEETQYF
j_gene: TRBJ1-1; v_gene: TRBV2; d_gene: -; abundance: -; CDR3nt: TGTGCCAGCAGTCCACAGGGATGGACTGAAGCTTTCTTT; CDR3aa: CASSPQGWTEAFF
j_gene: TRBJ1-5; v_gene: TRBV19; d_gene: -; abundance: -; CDR3nt: TGTGCCAGTAGTATCACAGGGAAGGCTCAGCCCCAGCATTTT; CDR3aa: CASSITGKAQPQHF
j_gene: TRBJ2-5; v_gene: TRBV7-9; d_gene: TRBD2; abundance: -; CDR3nt: TGTGCCAGCAGCTTTGGTGGTAGCGGGCCCCAAGAGACCCAGTACTTC; CDR3aa: CASSFGGSGPQETQYF
j_gene: TRBJ1-1; v_gene: TRBV19; d_gene: TRBD1; abundance: -; CDR3nt: TGTGCCAGTAGAACCGGGACAGGGAGGAACACTGAAGCTTTCTTT; CDR3aa: CASRTGTGRNTEAFF
j_gene: TRBJ1-4; v_gene: TRBV5-1; d_gene: TRBD1; abundance: -; CDR3nt: TGCGCCAGCAGCTTGGTAGGGGGCGGTGCAACTAATGAAAAACTGTTTTTT; CDR3aa: CASSLVGGGATNEKLFF
j_gene: TRBJ2-5; v_gene: TRBV6-5; d_gene: -; abundance: -; CDR3nt: TGTGCCAGCAGAAACACAGTGGCCCAGTACTTC; CDR3aa: CASRNTVAQYF
j_gene: TRBJ2-5; v_gene: TRBV2; d_gene: -; abundance: -; CDR3nt: TGTGCCAGCAGTGATCAGCTCGCGGCAGAGACCCAGTACTTC; CDR3aa: CASSDQLAAETQYF
j_gene: TRBJ2-1; v_gene: TRBV19; d_gene: TRBD2; abundance: -; CDR3nt: TGTGCCAGTAGATCCGGGACTAGCGGGGTAAATGAGCAGTTCTTC; CDR3aa: CASRSGTSGVNEQFF
j_gene: TRBJ1-1; v_gene: TRBV7-3; d_gene: -; abundance: -; CDR3nt: TGTGCCAGCAGCTTGGGGAGGAACACTGAAGCTTTCTTT; CDR3aa: CASSLGRNTEAFF
j_gene: TRBJ1-2; v_gene: TRBV13; d_gene: -; abundance: -; CDR3nt: TGTGCCAGCAGCCATCACAGGGAGGGCTCCTATGGCTACACCTTC; CDR3aa: CASSHHREGSYGYTF
j_gene: TRBJ1-2; v_gene: TRBV9; d_gene: -; abundance: once; CDR3nt: TGTGCCAGCAGCCAGGGTGGGAACTATGGCTACACCTTC; CDR3aa: CASSQGGNYGYTF
j_gene: TRBJ2-4; v_gene: TRBV3-1/TRBV3-2; d_gene: TRBD1; abundance: -; CDR3nt: TGTGCCAGCAGCCTCCGCCCGGGACAGGGAGCCAACCTAGCCAAAAACATTCAGTACTTC; CDR3aa: CASSLRPGQGANLAKNIQYF
j_gene: TRBJ2-6; v_gene: TRBV29-1; d_gene: TRBD1; abundance: -; CDR3nt: TGCAGCGTTGAAGAGGAAGGACAGGGGACACTCCCTGGGGCCAACGTCCTGACTTTC; CDR3aa: CSVEEEGQGTLPGANVLTF
j_gene: TRBJ1-6; v_gene: TRBV9; d_gene: TRBD1; abundance: few; CDR3nt: TGTGCCAGCAGCGAGCGGACAGGAAATAATTCACCCCTCCACTTT; CDR3aa: CASSERTGNNSPLHF
j_gene: TRBJ1-6; v_gene: TRBV27; d_gene: TRBD1; abundance: -; CDR3nt: TGTGCCAGCAGTTTGAGGGGACAGGGTCGTAATTCACCCCTCCACTTT; CDR3aa: CASSLRGQGRNSPLHF